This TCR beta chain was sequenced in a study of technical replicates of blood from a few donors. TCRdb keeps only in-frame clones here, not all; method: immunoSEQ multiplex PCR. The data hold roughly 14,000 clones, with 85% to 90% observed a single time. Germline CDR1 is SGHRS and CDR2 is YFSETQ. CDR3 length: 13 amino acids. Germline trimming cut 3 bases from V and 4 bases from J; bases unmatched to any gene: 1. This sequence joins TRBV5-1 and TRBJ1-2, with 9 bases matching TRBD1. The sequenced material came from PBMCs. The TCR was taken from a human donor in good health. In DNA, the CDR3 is TGCGCCAGCAGCTCGGGACAGGGCTATGGCTACACCTTC. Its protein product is CASSSGQGYGYTF.